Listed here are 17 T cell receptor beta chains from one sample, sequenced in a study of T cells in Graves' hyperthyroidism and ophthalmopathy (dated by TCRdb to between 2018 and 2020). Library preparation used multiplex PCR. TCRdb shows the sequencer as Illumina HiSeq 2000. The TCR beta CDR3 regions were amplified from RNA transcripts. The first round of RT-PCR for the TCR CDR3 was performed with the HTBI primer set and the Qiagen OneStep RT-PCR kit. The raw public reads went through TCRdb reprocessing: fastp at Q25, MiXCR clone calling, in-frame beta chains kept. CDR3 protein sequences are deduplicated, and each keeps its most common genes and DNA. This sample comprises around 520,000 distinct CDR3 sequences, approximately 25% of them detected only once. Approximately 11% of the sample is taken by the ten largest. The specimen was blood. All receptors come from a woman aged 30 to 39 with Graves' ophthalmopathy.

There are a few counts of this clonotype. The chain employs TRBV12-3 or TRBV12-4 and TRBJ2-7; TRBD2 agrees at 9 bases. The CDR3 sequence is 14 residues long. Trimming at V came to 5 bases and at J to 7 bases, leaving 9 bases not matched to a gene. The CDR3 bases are TGTGCCAGCAGTCGTACCGGACTAGCGTGGGAGCAGTACTTC. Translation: CASSRTGLAWEQYF.

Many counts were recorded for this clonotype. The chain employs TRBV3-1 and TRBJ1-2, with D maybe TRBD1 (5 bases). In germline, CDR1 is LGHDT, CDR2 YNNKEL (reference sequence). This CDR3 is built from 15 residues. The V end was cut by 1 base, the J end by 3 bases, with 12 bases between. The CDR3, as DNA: TGTGCCAGCAGCCAAGCGTCAGGGTACGACTATGGCTACACCTTC. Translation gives CASSQASGYDYGYTF.

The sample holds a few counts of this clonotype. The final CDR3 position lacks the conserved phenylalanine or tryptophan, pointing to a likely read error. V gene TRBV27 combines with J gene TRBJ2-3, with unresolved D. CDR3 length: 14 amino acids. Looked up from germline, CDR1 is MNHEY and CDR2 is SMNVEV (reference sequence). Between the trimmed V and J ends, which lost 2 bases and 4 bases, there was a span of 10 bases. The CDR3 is CASSLPIVPDTQYC. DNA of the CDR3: TGTGCCAGCAGTTTACCTATCGTCCCAGATACGCAGTATTGT.

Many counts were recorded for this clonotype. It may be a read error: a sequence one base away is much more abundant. CDR3 region: CTSSTTSNQPQHF. In DNA form, the CDR3 reads TGTACCAGCAGTACGACCAGCAATCAGCCCCAGCATTTT. The chain recombines TRBV6-1 with TRBJ1-5; no clear D gene. Germline V gene lookup returns CDR1 MNHNS and CDR2 SASEGT. The CDR3 has 13 amino acids.

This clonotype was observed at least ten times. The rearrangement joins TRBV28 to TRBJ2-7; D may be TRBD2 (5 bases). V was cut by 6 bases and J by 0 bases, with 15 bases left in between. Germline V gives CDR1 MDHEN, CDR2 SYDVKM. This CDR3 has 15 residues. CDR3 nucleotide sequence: TGTGCCAGCAGCGCGGGCCGTATTCGCTCCTACGAGCAGTACTTC. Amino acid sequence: CASSAGRIRSYEQYF. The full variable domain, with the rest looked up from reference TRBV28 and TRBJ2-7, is DVKVTQSSRYLVKRTGEKVFLECVQDMDHENMFWYRQDPGLGLRLIYFSYDVKMKEKGDIPEGYSVSREKKERFSLILESASTNQTSMYLCASSAGRIRSYEQYFGPGTRLTVT.

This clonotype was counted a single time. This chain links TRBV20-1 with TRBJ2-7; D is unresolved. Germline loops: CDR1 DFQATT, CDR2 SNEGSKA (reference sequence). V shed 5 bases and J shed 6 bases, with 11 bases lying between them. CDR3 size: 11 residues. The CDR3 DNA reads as TGCAGTGCTCAAGGCGATAGCGAGCAGTACTTC. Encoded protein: CSAQGDSEQYF.

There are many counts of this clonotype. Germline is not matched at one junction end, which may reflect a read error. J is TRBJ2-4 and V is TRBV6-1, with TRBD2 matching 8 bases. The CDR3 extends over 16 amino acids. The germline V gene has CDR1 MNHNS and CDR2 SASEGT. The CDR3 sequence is CASRSRGGTSKNIKYF. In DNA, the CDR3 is TGTGCCAGCAGATCCCGGGGGGGAACCTCCAAAAACATTAAGTACTTC.

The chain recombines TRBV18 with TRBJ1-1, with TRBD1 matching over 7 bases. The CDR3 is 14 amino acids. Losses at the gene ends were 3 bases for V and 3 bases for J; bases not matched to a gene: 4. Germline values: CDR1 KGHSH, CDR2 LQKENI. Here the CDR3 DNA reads TGTGCCAGCTCACCTGGGACAGCGGACACTGAAGCTTTCTTT. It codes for CASSPGTADTEAFF.

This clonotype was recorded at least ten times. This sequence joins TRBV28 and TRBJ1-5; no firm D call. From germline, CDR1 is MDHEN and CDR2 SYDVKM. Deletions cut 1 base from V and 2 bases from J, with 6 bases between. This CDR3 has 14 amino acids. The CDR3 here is CASSLYLGNQPQHF. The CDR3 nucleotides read TGTGCCAGCAGTTTATATCTTGGCAATCAGCCCCAGCATTTT.

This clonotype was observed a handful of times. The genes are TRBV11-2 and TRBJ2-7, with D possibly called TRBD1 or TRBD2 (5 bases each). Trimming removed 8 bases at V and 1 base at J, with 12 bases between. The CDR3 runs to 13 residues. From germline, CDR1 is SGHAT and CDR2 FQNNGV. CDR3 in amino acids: CASETGTSYEQYF. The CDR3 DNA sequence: TGTGCCAGCGAGACGGGGACGTCCTACGAGCAGTACTTC. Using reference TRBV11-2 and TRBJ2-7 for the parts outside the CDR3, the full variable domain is EAGVAQSPRYKIIEKRQSVAFWCNPISGHATLYWYQQILGQGPKLLIQFQNNGVVDDSQLPKDRFSAERLKGVDSTLKIQPAKLEDSAVYLCASETGTSYEQYFGPGTRLTVT.

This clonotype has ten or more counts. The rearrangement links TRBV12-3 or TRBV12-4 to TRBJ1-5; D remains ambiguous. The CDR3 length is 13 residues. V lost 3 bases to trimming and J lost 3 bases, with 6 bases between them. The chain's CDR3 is CASSFHPNQPQHF. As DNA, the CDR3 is TGTGCCAGCAGTTTCCACCCCAATCAGCCCCAGCATTTT.

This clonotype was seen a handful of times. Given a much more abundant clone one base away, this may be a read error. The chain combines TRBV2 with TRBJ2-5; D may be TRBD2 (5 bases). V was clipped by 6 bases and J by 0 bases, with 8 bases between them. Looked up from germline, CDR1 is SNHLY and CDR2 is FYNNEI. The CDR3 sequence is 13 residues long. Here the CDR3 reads CASSPGNQETQYF. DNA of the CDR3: TGTGCCAGCAGCCCCGGGAACCAAGAGACCCAGTACTTC.

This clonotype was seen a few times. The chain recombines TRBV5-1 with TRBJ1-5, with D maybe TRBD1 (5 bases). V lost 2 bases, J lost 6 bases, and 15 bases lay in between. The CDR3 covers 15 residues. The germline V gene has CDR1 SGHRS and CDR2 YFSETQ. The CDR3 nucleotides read TGCGCCAGCAGCTTCAACGGGGGTCGGGGTCAGCCCCAGCATTTT. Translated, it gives CASSFNGGRGQPQHF.

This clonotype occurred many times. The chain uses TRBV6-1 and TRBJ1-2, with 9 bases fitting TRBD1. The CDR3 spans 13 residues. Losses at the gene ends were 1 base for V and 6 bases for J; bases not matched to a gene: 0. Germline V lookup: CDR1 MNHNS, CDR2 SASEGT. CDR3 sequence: CASSEGTGDGYTF. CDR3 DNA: TGTGCCAGCAGTGAAGGGACAGGGGATGGCTACACCTTC.

The CDR3 coding sequence is TGTGCCAGCAGTCCCCGACTAAGTCTAATCACCGGGGAGCTGTTTTTT. This codes for CASSPRLSLITGELFF. The J gene is TRBJ2-2, the V gene TRBV27; the D gene is possibly TRBD2 (5 bases). V was clipped by 5 bases and J by 4 bases, with 17 bases between them. The germline CDR1 and CDR2 sequences are MNHEY and SMNVEV (reference sequence). The CDR3 loop spans 16 amino acids.

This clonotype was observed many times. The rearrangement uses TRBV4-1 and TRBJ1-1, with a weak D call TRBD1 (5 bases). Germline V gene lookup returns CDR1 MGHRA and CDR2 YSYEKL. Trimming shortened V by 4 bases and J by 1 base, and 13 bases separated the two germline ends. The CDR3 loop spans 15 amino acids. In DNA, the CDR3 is TGCGCCAGCAGCCCTGGGGGACGGTCGAACACTGAAGCTTTCTTT. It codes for CASSPGGRSNTEAFF.

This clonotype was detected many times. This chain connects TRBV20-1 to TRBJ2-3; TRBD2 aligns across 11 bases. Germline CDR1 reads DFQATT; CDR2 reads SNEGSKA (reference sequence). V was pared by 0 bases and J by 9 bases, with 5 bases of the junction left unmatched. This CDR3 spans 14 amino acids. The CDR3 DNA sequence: TGCAGTGCTAGAGATATGCTAGCGGGGGGCACGCAGTATTTT. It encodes CSARDMLAGGTQYF.